This T cell receptor (beta chain) originates from a study of blood T cell repertoires in COVID-19. Study-level background: PBMCs, B-cell-depleted T cells, or T cells provided the cDNA or gDNA that made up the material.

Trimming stripped 0 bases from V and 11 bases from J, with 13 bases between. The CDR3 contains 13 residues. The germline V gene encodes CDR1 LGHNA and CDR2 YSLEER. This clone was observed a single time. In the authors' workflow: It was from reference gene primer amplification that nucleated cell counts were estimated. The protocol was immunoSEQ multiplex PCR, while the TCRdb copy is restricted to in-frame clones and leaves out a portion. From that table come the V and J calls and clone size; the DNA was used to work out D and trimming. This repertoire shows roughly 210,000 clones, under 90% found once; its top ten account for roughly 10%. While infection was still active, Seattle patients were enrolled and then followed longitudinally.

This clonotype was sampled from a woman of 80 years or more with COVID-19, enrolled during active disease. This chain joins TRBV4-3 and TRBJ1-1, with no clear D. The sequencing input was peripheral blood. In DNA, the CDR3 is TGCGCCAGCAGCCAAGATCGGAGCTCTCGGGCTTTCTTT. Amino acid sequence: CASSQDRSSRAFF.